These T cell receptor beta chains were read from a single sample in a study of blood T cell repertoires in COVID-19. Generated by immunoSEQ multiplex PCR, the TCRdb table keeps only in-frame clones and is missing some. The table includes about 210,000 clones, almost 90% detected once. The sequencing input was peripheral blood. The receptors originated from a young man with active or convalescent COVID-19. Both conserved end residues are part of each CDR3. D genes are given only for firm matches. The listing skips clone size in some rows; elsewhere it reads once, few, many or a size class.

v_call: TRBV15; clone_size: .; j_call: TRBJ2-5; d_call: TRBD1; cdr3_aa: CATSRDRGTGFLAETQYF; cdr3_nt: TGTGCCACCAGCAGAGATCGTGGGACAGGGTTTCTTGCGGAGACCCAGTACTTC
v_call: TRBV7-2; clone_size: once; j_call: TRBJ1-2; d_call: .; cdr3_aa: CASSLRGSSGYTF; cdr3_nt: TGTGCCAGCAGCTTAAGGGGGAGTAGTGGCTACACCTTC
v_call: TRBV19; clone_size: .; j_call: TRBJ2-1; d_call: .; cdr3_aa: CASSIVGGRGTQGQFF; cdr3_nt: TGTGCCAGTAGTATAGTAGGCGGGAGAGGTACACAGGGGCAGTTCTTC
v_call: TRBV5-1; clone_size: .; j_call: TRBJ2-1; d_call: .; cdr3_aa: CASSSTPGSLVNEQFF; cdr3_nt: TGCGCCAGCAGCTCGACCCCTGGGAGCTTGGTCAATGAGCAGTTCTTC
v_call: TRBV14; clone_size: few; j_call: TRBJ1-1; d_call: TRBD1; cdr3_aa: CASSLMTGRDTEAFF; cdr3_nt: TGTGCCAGCAGCCTTATGACAGGGCGAGACACTGAAGCTTTCTTT
v_call: TRBV18; clone_size: .; j_call: TRBJ2-7; d_call: TRBD1; cdr3_aa: CASSPRQGDSYEQYF; cdr3_nt: TGTGCCAGCTCACCTCGACAGGGGGACTCCTACGAGCAGTACTTC
v_call: TRBV29-1; clone_size: .; j_call: TRBJ1-6; d_call: .; cdr3_aa: CSVRTDQNSPLHF; cdr3_nt: TGCAGCGTGAGGACAGATCAGAATTCACCCCTCCACTTT
v_call: TRBV2; clone_size: .; j_call: TRBJ2-7; d_call: TRBD1; cdr3_aa: CAGTGVRNEQYF; cdr3_nt: TGTGCCGGGACAGGGGTCAGGAACGAGCAGTACTTC
v_call: TRBV28; clone_size: once; j_call: TRBJ1-6; d_call: .; cdr3_aa: CASSSRPGVYSPLHF; cdr3_nt: TGTGCCAGCAGTTCGCGGCCGGGGGTTTATTCACCCCTCCACTTT
v_call: TRBV5-1; clone_size: .; j_call: TRBJ1-2; d_call: TRBD1; cdr3_aa: CASSLGGQEYGYTF; cdr3_nt: TGCGCCAGCAGCTTGGGGGGACAGGAGTATGGCTACACCTTC
v_call: TRBV7-2; clone_size: .; j_call: TRBJ1-5; d_call: .; cdr3_aa: CASSSGPRAFNQPQHF; cdr3_nt: TGTGCCAGCAGTTCCGGGCCCAGGGCATTCAATCAGCCCCAGCATTTT
v_call: TRBV4-3; clone_size: .; j_call: TRBJ2-1; d_call: TRBD2; cdr3_aa: CASSLLPGLAGEWRHSEQFF; cdr3_nt: TGCGCCAGCAGCCTCCTACCGGGACTAGCGGGAGAATGGCGACACAGTGAGCAGTTCTTC
v_call: TRBV18; clone_size: few; j_call: TRBJ2-1; d_call: TRBD2; cdr3_aa: CASSPQSQPAGEQFF; cdr3_nt: TGTGCCAGCTCACCACAGTCTCAGCCAGCGGGGGAGCAGTTCTTC
v_call: TRBV24-1; clone_size: .; j_call: TRBJ2-7; d_call: TRBD1; cdr3_aa: CATSDPRQGPLEQYF; cdr3_nt: TGTGCCACCAGTGATCCCCGACAGGGCCCGTTGGAGCAGTACTTC
v_call: TRBV13; clone_size: once; j_call: TRBJ2-1; d_call: TRBD1; cdr3_aa: CASSSLDRNEQFF; cdr3_nt: TGTGCCAGCAGTTCCTTGGACAGGAATGAGCAGTTCTTC
v_call: TRBV6-4; clone_size: .; j_call: TRBJ1-5; d_call: .; cdr3_aa: CASSTQSNQPQHF; cdr3_nt: TGTGCCAGCTCGACACAGTCCAATCAGCCCCAGCATTTT
v_call: TRBV27; clone_size: once; j_call: TRBJ1-2; d_call: .; cdr3_aa: CASSFSGPGGGYTF; cdr3_nt: TGTGCCAGCAGTTTTTCTGGGCCCGGTGGTGGCTACACCTTC
v_call: TRBV30; clone_size: .; j_call: TRBJ1-2; d_call: TRBD1; cdr3_aa: CAWSGDRGHNYGYTF; cdr3_nt: TGTGCCTGGAGTGGAGACAGGGGGCATAACTATGGCTACACCTTC
v_call: TRBV6-1; clone_size: .; j_call: TRBJ2-6; d_call: .; cdr3_aa: CASSEQGLSKANVLTF; cdr3_nt: TGTGCCAGCAGTGAGCAGGGACTGTCTAAGGCCAACGTCCTGACTTTC
v_call: TRBV7-8; clone_size: .; j_call: TRBJ1-4; d_call: .; cdr3_aa: CASSLGAPSLRANEKLFF; cdr3_nt: TGTGCCAGCAGCTTAGGAGCCCCATCGTTACGGGCTAATGAAAAACTGTTTTTT
v_call: TRBV5-1; clone_size: .; j_call: TRBJ2-3; d_call: .; cdr3_aa: CASGPIGGEGDTQYF; cdr3_nt: TGCGCCAGCGGCCCAATCGGGGGAGAGGGAGATACGCAGTATTTT
v_call: TRBV27; clone_size: .; j_call: TRBJ1-1; d_call: .; cdr3_aa: CASAQRGTEAFF; cdr3_nt: TGTGCCAGCGCCCAGCGTGGCACTGAAGCTTTCTTT
v_call: TRBV5-6; clone_size: .; j_call: TRBJ2-1; d_call: TRBD1; cdr3_aa: CASSLVLQGVVNEQFF; cdr3_nt: TGTGCCAGCAGCTTGGTTTTACAGGGGGTCGTCAATGAGCAGTTCTTC
v_call: TRBV19; clone_size: .; j_call: TRBJ2-1; d_call: TRBD1; cdr3_aa: CASSSQGAWSLAYNEQFF; cdr3_nt: TGTGCCAGTAGTTCACAGGGGGCTTGGTCTCTCGCATACAATGAGCAGTTCTTC
v_call: TRBV7-9; clone_size: few; j_call: TRBJ1-5; d_call: .; cdr3_aa: CASSLVSGMSNQPQHF; cdr3_nt: TGTGCCAGCAGCTTAGTGTCCGGGATGAGCAATCAGCCCCAGCATTTT
v_call: TRBV25-1; clone_size: .; j_call: TRBJ1-6; d_call: .; cdr3_aa: CASSESPSRSGANSPLHF; cdr3_nt: TGTGCCAGCAGTGAATCCCCGAGTCGGTCTGGGGCGAATTCACCCCTCCACTTT
v_call: TRBV30; clone_size: once; j_call: TRBJ1-4; d_call: .; cdr3_aa: CAWSVSLSDEKLFF; cdr3_nt: TGTGCCTGGAGTGTAAGTCTAAGCGATGAAAAACTGTTTTTT
v_call: TRBV6-4; clone_size: .; j_call: TRBJ2-1; d_call: TRBD1; cdr3_aa: CASSDSGTGNIGGKNEQFF; cdr3_nt: TGTGCCAGCAGTGACTCCGGGACAGGAAATATAGGGGGAAAGAATGAGCAGTTCTTC
v_call: TRBV18; clone_size: .; j_call: TRBJ1-1; d_call: TRBD1; cdr3_aa: CASSTSDRAEAFF; cdr3_nt: TGTGCCAGCTCGACGTCAGACAGGGCTGAAGCTTTCTTT
v_call: TRBV4-3; clone_size: .; j_call: TRBJ1-5; d_call: .; cdr3_aa: CASSQDGESYQPQHF; cdr3_nt: TGCGCCAGCAGCCAAGATGGGGAGTCCTATCAGCCCCAGCATTTT
v_call: TRBV2; clone_size: .; j_call: TRBJ1-4; d_call: TRBD1; cdr3_aa: CASSGTGTGKEKLFF; cdr3_nt: TGTGCCAGCAGCGGAACCGGGACAGGGAAGGAAAAACTGTTTTTT
v_call: TRBV9; clone_size: .; j_call: TRBJ2-5; d_call: TRBD1; cdr3_aa: CASSVTTGGQQRRPETQYF; cdr3_nt: TGTGCCAGCAGCGTCACGACAGGGGGCCAGCAGCGCCGCCCGGAGACCCAGTACTTC
v_call: TRBV30; clone_size: .; j_call: TRBJ2-7; d_call: TRBD1; cdr3_aa: CAWSGQGLLEQYF; cdr3_nt: TGTGCCTGGAGTGGACAGGGGTTGCTCGAGCAGTACTTC
v_call: TRBV9; clone_size: .; j_call: TRBJ2-1; d_call: TRBD2; cdr3_aa: CASSFSLAGKYNEQFF; cdr3_nt: TGTGCCAGCAGCTTTAGCCTAGCGGGCAAGTACAATGAGCAGTTCTTC
v_call: TRBV5-6; clone_size: .; j_call: TRBJ1-3; d_call: .; cdr3_aa: CASSRDTVSGNTIYF; cdr3_nt: TGTGCCAGCAGCCGCGACACCGTCTCTGGAAACACCATATATTTT
v_call: TRBV7-9; clone_size: once; j_call: TRBJ1-2; d_call: .; cdr3_aa: CASSMDYSGYTF; cdr3_nt: TGTGCCAGCAGCATGGACTACTCTGGCTACACCTTC
v_call: TRBV28; clone_size: .; j_call: TRBJ2-2; d_call: TRBD1; cdr3_aa: CASSWLPGTGPSGELFF; cdr3_nt: TGTGCCAGCAGTTGGTTACCCGGGACAGGCCCTTCCGGGGAGCTGTTTTTT
v_call: TRBV7-6; clone_size: .; j_call: TRBJ2-2; d_call: TRBD2; cdr3_aa: CASSPGTSGTGELFF; cdr3_nt: TGTGCCAGCAGCCCCGGGACTAGCGGCACCGGGGAGCTGTTTTTT
v_call: TRBV9; clone_size: .; j_call: TRBJ2-5; d_call: .; cdr3_aa: CASSVDPNRRETQYF; cdr3_nt: TGTGCCAGCAGCGTAGATCCGAACAGGCGGGAGACCCAGTACTTC
v_call: TRBV18; clone_size: .; j_call: TRBJ1-1; d_call: .; cdr3_aa: CASSPPMNTEAFF; cdr3_nt: TGTGCCAGCTCACCACCTATGAACACTGAAGCTTTCTTT
v_call: TRBV5-1; clone_size: .; j_call: TRBJ2-5; d_call: TRBD2; cdr3_aa: CASSLQTSGRGETQYF; cdr3_nt: TGCGCCAGCAGCCTACAGACTAGCGGGAGGGGAGAGACCCAGTACTTC
v_call: TRBV3-1/TRBV3-2; clone_size: .; j_call: TRBJ2-2; d_call: .; cdr3_aa: CASSQGTPGLANTGELFF; cdr3_nt: TGTGCCAGCAGCCAAGGCACCCCAGGGTTGGCGAACACCGGGGAGCTGTTTTTT
v_call: TRBV27; clone_size: .; j_call: TRBJ2-7; d_call: .; cdr3_aa: CASSLYRRSEQYF; cdr3_nt: TGTGCCAGCAGTTTATATCGTCGTAGCGAGCAGTACTTC
v_call: TRBV4-1; clone_size: .; j_call: TRBJ1-6; d_call: .; cdr3_aa: CASSQGQNNSPLHF; cdr3_nt: TGCGCCAGCAGCCAAGGACAGAATAATTCACCCCTCCACTTT
v_call: TRBV12-2; clone_size: .; j_call: TRBJ1-6; d_call: .; cdr3_aa: CASRPRFGGPKCSPLHF; cdr3_nt: TGTGCAAGTCGCCCCCGCTTCGGGGGGCCCAAATGTTCACCCCTCCACTTT
v_call: TRBV9; clone_size: once; j_call: TRBJ1-2; d_call: .; cdr3_aa: CASSVDTDANYGYTF; cdr3_nt: TGTGCCAGCAGCGTAGACACAGACGCTAACTATGGCTACACCTTC
v_call: TRBV7-8; clone_size: .; j_call: TRBJ2-5; d_call: .; cdr3_aa: CASSLRLAQGTQYF; cdr3_nt: TGTGCCAGCAGCTTAAGACTAGCACAGGGGACCCAGTACTTC
v_call: TRBV6-1; clone_size: .; j_call: TRBJ2-1; d_call: .; cdr3_aa: CASSEARGGEQFF; cdr3_nt: TGTGCCAGCAGTGAAGCAAGGGGCGGAGAGCAGTTCTTC
v_call: TRBV30; clone_size: .; j_call: TRBJ1-4; d_call: .; cdr3_aa: CAWSVSGGRVEKLFF; cdr3_nt: TGTGCCTGGAGTGTATCCGGGGGGCGCGTGGAAAAACTGTTTTTT
v_call: TRBV20-1; clone_size: few; j_call: TRBJ2-1; d_call: TRBD2; cdr3_aa: CSASPGGRTNNEQFF; cdr3_nt: TGCAGTGCTAGTCCTGGCGGGAGGACTAACAATGAGCAGTTCTTC
v_call: TRBV20-1; clone_size: .; j_call: TRBJ2-5; d_call: TRBD2; cdr3_aa: CSASLAGEGGTQYF; cdr3_nt: TGCAGTGCTAGTCTAGCGGGAGAGGGGGGGACCCAGTACTTC
v_call: TRBV10-3; clone_size: .; j_call: TRBJ2-1; d_call: .; cdr3_aa: CALKNAPRNSGASYNEQFF; cdr3_nt: TGTGCCTTGAAGAATGCCCCGAGAAATAGCGGTGCCTCCTACAATGAGCAGTTCTTC
v_call: TRBV3-1/TRBV3-2; clone_size: once; j_call: TRBJ1-1; d_call: TRBD1; cdr3_aa: CASSRSGQGSKAFF; cdr3_nt: TGTGCCAGCAGCCGATCCGGACAGGGCTCCAAAGCTTTCTTT
v_call: TRBV19; clone_size: .; j_call: TRBJ1-1; d_call: .; cdr3_aa: CASSIQSGGRTEAFF; cdr3_nt: TGTGCCAGTAGTATTCAGTCCGGGGGAAGGACTGAAGCTTTCTTT
v_call: TRBV28; clone_size: .; j_call: TRBJ2-3; d_call: .; cdr3_aa: CASSSRGTDTQYF; cdr3_nt: TGTGCCAGCAGCTCCAGGGGCACAGATACGCAGTATTTT
v_call: TRBV19; clone_size: .; j_call: TRBJ2-2; d_call: TRBD1; cdr3_aa: CASQFQGATGELFF; cdr3_nt: TGTGCCAGCCAATTTCAGGGGGCCACCGGGGAGCTGTTTTTT
v_call: TRBV2; clone_size: .; j_call: TRBJ2-4; d_call: TRBD1; cdr3_aa: CASSRQDRAHIQYF; cdr3_nt: TGTGCCAGCAGTAGGCAGGACAGGGCACACATTCAGTACTTC